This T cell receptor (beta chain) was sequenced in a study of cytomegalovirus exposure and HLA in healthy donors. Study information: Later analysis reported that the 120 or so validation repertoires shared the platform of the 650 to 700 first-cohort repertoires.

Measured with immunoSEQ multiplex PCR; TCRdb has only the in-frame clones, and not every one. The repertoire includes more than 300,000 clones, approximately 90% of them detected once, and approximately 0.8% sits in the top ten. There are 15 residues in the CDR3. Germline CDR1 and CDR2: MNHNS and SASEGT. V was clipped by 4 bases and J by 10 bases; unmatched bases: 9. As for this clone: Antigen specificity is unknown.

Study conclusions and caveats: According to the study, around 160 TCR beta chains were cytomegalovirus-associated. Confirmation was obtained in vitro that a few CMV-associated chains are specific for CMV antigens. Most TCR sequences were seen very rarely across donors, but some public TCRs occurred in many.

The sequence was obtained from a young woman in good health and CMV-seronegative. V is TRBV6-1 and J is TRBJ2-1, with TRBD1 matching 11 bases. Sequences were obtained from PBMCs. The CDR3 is CASSVTRDRGREQFF. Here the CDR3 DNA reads TGTGCCAGCAGTGTGACTCGGGACAGGGGGAGGGAGCAGTTCTTC.